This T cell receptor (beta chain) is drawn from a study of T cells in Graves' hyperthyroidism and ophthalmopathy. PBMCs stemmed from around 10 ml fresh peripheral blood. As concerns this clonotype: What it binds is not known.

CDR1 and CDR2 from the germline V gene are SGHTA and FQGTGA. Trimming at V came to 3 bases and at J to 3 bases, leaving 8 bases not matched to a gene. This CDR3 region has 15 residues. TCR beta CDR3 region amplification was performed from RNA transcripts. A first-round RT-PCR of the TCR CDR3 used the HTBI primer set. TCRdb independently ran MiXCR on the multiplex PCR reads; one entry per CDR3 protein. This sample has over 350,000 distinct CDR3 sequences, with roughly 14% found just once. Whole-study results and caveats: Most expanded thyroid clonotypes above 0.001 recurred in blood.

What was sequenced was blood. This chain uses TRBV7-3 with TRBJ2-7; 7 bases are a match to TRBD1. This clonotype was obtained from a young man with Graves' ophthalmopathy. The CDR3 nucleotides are TGTGCCAGCAGCTTCTCGGGACAGAGATTCTACGAGCAGTACTTC. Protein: CASSFSGQRFYEQYF.